The rows below give T cell receptor beta chains drawn from one sample of a study of cytomegalovirus exposure and HLA in healthy donors. The data were produced by immunoSEQ multiplex PCR, yet TCRdb's version contains in-frame clones alone and is incomplete. Of some 78,000 clones in the sample, 70% to 80% were seen once. Source material: PBMCs. These receptors all stem from a man aged 35-49 years in good health and CMV-seropositive. Both conserved end residues are part of each CDR3. A D gene is named only where the DNA matches it firmly. Rows give clone size only sometimes, using once, few, many, or a class for an expanded clone.

>TRBJ2-2|TRBD1|few|15|TRBV7-9
CASSHGQGNTGELFF
TGTGCCAGCAGCCACGGACAGGGGAACACCGGGGAGCTGTTTTTT
>TRBJ2-5|TRBD2|NA|16|TRBV28
CASSLGSGGYQETQYF
TGTGCCAGCAGTTTAGGTAGCGGGGGTTACCAAGAGACCCAGTACTTC
>TRBJ2-2|NA|NA|17|TRBV5-1
CASSLEPGGANTGELFF
TGCGCCAGCAGCTTGGAACCGGGGGGCGCGAACACCGGGGAGCTGTTTTTT
>TRBJ1-3|TRBD1|NA|17|TRBV7-2
CASSLTPQTGGGNTIYF
TGTGCCAGCAGCTTGACCCCACAGACAGGGGGAGGAAACACCATATATTTT
>TRBJ1-2|TRBD1|NA|15|TRBV4-1
CASSQGGGASYGYTF
TGCGCCAGCAGCCAAGGAGGGGGCGCCTCCTATGGCTACACCTTC
>TRBJ1-2|TRBD1|NA|16|TRBV5-6
CASSASRTGEWYGYTF
TGTGCCAGCAGCGCGTCACGGACAGGGGAGTGGTATGGCTACACCTTC
>TRBJ1-1|NA|NA|13|TRBV28
CASSSQGGTEAFF
TGTGCCAGCAGTTCACAGGGAGGGACTGAAGCTTTCTTT
>TRBJ2-3|TRBD2|NA|19|TRBV4-3
CASSTPGLAGDASTDTQYF
TGCGCCAGCAGCACGCCGGGACTAGCGGGGGATGCTAGCACAGATACGCAGTATTTT
>TRBJ2-1|TRBD2|once|16|TRBV4-2
CASSLGGLAPGDEQFF
TGTGCCAGCAGCCTCGGAGGACTAGCCCCGGGGGATGAGCAGTTCTTC
>TRBJ2-7|NA|NA|14|TRBV11-3
CASSLGPSSYEQYF
TGTGCCAGCAGCTTAGGTCCGAGCTCCTACGAGCAGTACTTC
>TRBJ1-1|TRBD1|once|12|TRBV2
CASSSRTGEAFF
TGTGCCAGCAGCTCGAGGACAGGTGAAGCTTTCTTT
>TRBJ2-3|NA|NA|15|TRBV5-1
CASSRTGSGTDTQYF
TGCGCCAGCAGCCGGACTGGATCAGGCACAGATACGCAGTATTTT
>TRBJ2-1|TRBD2|NA|15|TRBV2
CASSGGTSFHNEQFF
TGTGCCAGCAGTGGAGGGACTAGCTTCCACAATGAGCAGTTCTTC
>TRBJ1-1|NA|few|12|TRBV5-6
CASSSAEYEAFF
TGTGCCAGCAGCTCAGCGGAGTATGAAGCTTTCTTT
>TRBJ1-3|NA|few|15|TRBV28
CASRQSRNSGNTIYF
TGTGCCAGCAGGCAGTCCCGCAACTCTGGAAACACCATATATTTT
>TRBJ2-7|NA|NA|16|TRBV5-4
CASSLIGGPREYEQYF
TGTGCCAGCAGCTTGATTGGGGGCCCTCGAGAGTACGAGCAGTACTTC
>TRBJ2-3|NA|NA|16|TRBV15
CATSRDTTGSTDTQYF
TGTGCCACCAGCAGAGATACTACAGGGAGCACAGATACGCAGTATTTT
>TRBJ1-1|TRBD1|NA|14|TRBV10-3
CAITDRGLVTEAFF
TGTGCCATCACTGACAGGGGGCTTGTCACTGAAGCTTTCTTT
>TRBJ2-4|TRBD2|NA|18|TRBV4-1
CASSPGLAGGRAKNIQYF
TGCGCCAGCAGCCCCGGACTAGCGGGGGGGCGGGCCAAAAACATTCAGTACTTC
>TRBJ1-5|NA|NA|14|TRBV2
CASSGGAGNQPQHF
TGTGCCAGCAGTGGTGGGGCAGGCAATCAGCCCCAGCATTTT
>TRBJ2-7|TRBD2|NA|14|TRBV10-3
CATGTSGASYEQYF
TGTGCCACCGGGACTAGCGGGGCCTCCTACGAGCAGTACTTC
>TRBJ1-1|TRBD1|NA|15|TRBV9
CASSVFGQGNTEAFF
TGTGCCAGCAGCGTATTTGGACAGGGGAATACTGAAGCTTTCTTT
>TRBJ2-3|NA|few|13|TRBV10-3
CAIGAGSTDTQYF
TGTGCCATCGGCGCGGGGTCCACAGATACGCAGTATTTT
>TRBJ2-5|NA|NA|16|TRBV28
CASSPTTAGYQETQYF
TGTGCCAGCAGCCCAACCACGGCGGGGTATCAAGAGACCCAGTACTTC
>TRBJ1-5|NA|NA|15|TRBV9
CASSVAATGNQPQHF
TGTGCCAGCAGCGTGGCGGCCACTGGCAATCAGCCCCAGCATTTT
>TRBJ2-3|NA|few|14|TRBV29-1
CSVEGLTLWDTQYF
TGCAGCGTTGAAGGACTCACCCTGTGGGATACGCAGTATTTT